This T cell receptor beta chain was profiled in a study of T cell clonality in common variable immunodeficiency. CDR3 length: 15 amino acids. Trimming stripped 5 bases from V and 2 bases from J, with 14 bases between. The germline gives CDR1 SEHNR, CDR2 FQNEAQ (reference sequence). On this clone itself: The read terminates 3 residues ahead of where the CDR3 ends, so the germline J gene completes it.

Profiling relied on immunoSEQ multiplex PCR, and the TCRdb table lists in-frame clones only, not all of them. The data show tens of thousands of clones, with none appearing a single time. The J gene is TRBJ2-3, the V gene TRBV7-9, with D perhaps matching TRBD1 or TRBD2 (6 bases each). Sequencing was done on a sample of peripheral blood mononuclear cells. The TCR originated in a person aged 18 to 75 in good health. The CDR3: CASSRGGGVTDTQYF. CDR3 DNA (partial): TGTGCCAGCAGCCGAGGGGGAGGCGTCACAGATACG.